Reported below is one T cell receptor beta chain. The antigen this receptor binds is unknown. No per-base quality is available; no much larger clone lies one base away. This entry is derived from a study of PD-1 blockade in classical Hodgkin lymphoma (dated by TCRdb to between 2020 and 2021). Regarding the study in general: Nivolumab dosing was 3 mg/kg intravenously every 2 weeks, continuing until either disease progression or unacceptable toxicity. The study used CyTOF and TCR beta sequencing to define a peripheral blood immune signature of response to PD-1 blockade in classical Hodgkin lymphoma. Beyond this particular receptor, the publication reports: Baseline TCR diversity was reported to be lower in newly diagnosed patients than in healthy donors, and even lower in relapsed/refractory patients. Lower diversity was seen in patients whose nivolumab began less than 1 year after ASCT, and these patients were left out of later analyses so that immune reconstitution would not confound the results. Trial patients with a complete response had baseline diversity similar to that of newly diagnosed patients, while partial responders and progressors had significantly lower diversity. By C4D1, a significant rise was seen in CD4+ TCR diversity but not in CD8+ TCR diversity (p=0.0027 vs p=0.16), and the rise was most apparent among complete responders (p=0.02). The study covered only a single clinical trial cohort, and the causes of the repertoire differences, possibly disease activity or prior therapy, were still not defined.

From cysteine to phenylalanine, the CDR3 is 17 amino acids long. Solely the CDR3 DNA is kept, with 51 bases framed from the first base. The CDR1 and CDR2 encoded by the germline V gene are SGHVS and FQNEAQ. V loses 3 bases of germline sequence and J loses 3 bases, and the interval between the two ends is 17 bases. Genomic DNA was extracted with the Qiagen DNeasy kit from unsorted PBMCs and from negatively selected CD4+ and CD8+ fractions. Using primers that anneal to V and J segments, immunoSEQ multiplex PCR amplified the TCR beta CDR3 regions. A synthetic immune receptor repertoire was used to minimize amplification bias, and any remaining bias was removed computationally after sequencing. The authors' analysis ran thus. Repertoire diversity was quantified as the Shannon entropy index using custom Python scripts. The unsorted, CD4+ and CD8+ repertoires were each analyzed separately, with the exception of combined analyses, where CD4+ and CD8+ sequences were merged in silico. A clone counted as expanded when the clone's frequency after treatment rose at least 2-fold relative to C1D1, and clones undetected at baseline were given a pseudocount of 0.5. Singleton clones were defined as clones with 0 or 1 copy at C1D1, and non-singleton clones were defined as clones with 2 or more copies. Clones expanded in unsorted samples were labelled as CD4+, CD8+ or unknown by matching protein sequences in sorted samples from the same patient. Wilcoxon tests on paired samples were used to test diversity changes from C1D1 to C4D1. TCRdb mirrors the immuneACCESS table, restricted to in-frame sequences. Some clones are absent from its copies; in checked studies, under half trace to an unresolved V gene, and the reason for the others is unknown. V and J calls and clone size are copied from that table; D and trimming were computed from the DNA. Counted in this sample were over 25,000 clones; around four fifths of them appeared once. About a fifth of the sample lies in the top ten.

This specimen's time point label, per the study, means: cycle 2 day 1 (C2D1) of nivolumab. All trial patients had relapsed after autologous stem cell transplantation, with cohorts A, B and C differing in prior brentuximab vedotin exposure. A total of around 60 patients with relapsed/refractory classical Hodgkin lymphoma made up the trial cohort, and each patient's best overall response was complete response, partial response or progressive disease. In the multi-cohort phase II CheckMate 205 trial, trial patients received single-agent nivolumab. An independent review committee assessed best overall response by applying the 2007 International Working Group response criteria. PBMCs from the trial were collected at three points: immediately before nivolumab initiation (C1D1), and during therapy at cycle 2 day 1 and cycle 4 day 1. After peripheral blood was drawn into 8 mL Vacutainer Cell Preparation Tubes, PBMCs were isolated by centrifugation and then cryopreserved.

This receptor chain uses TRBV7-8 and TRBJ1-4; confidence is insufficient to name the D gene. This clonotype was sampled from a human donor with classical Hodgkin lymphoma. The sequenced sample was peripheral blood mononuclear cells (PBMCs), obtained before the second cycle of nivolumab. The CDR3 in this case is CASSLDSLRQSNEKLFF. Read as DNA, the sequence is TGTGCCAGCAGCTTGGACTCTCTCCGGCAGTCTAATGAAAAACTGTTTTTT.